This T cell receptor beta chain was captured by sequencing in a study of a mutant IDH1 vaccine in newly diagnosed glioma. Points from the study as a whole: In 80% to 95% of patients, immune responses induced by the vaccine occurred.

About this clone itself: Antigen unknown.

Trimming removed 1 base at V and 8 bases at J, with 6 bases between. This CDR3 is 13 amino acids long. In germline, CDR1 is MNHEY, CDR2 SVGAGI. The time point here: week 35, safety follow-up. The investigators gave 300 ug of mutant IDH1 20-mer peptide in each vaccine dose, together with topical imiquimod. Eight vaccine doses were administered to patients at weeks 1, 3, 5, 7, 11, 15, 19 and 23. Each tumor in the donors was a new WHO grade 3 or 4 astrocytoma, IDH1-mutant and ATRX-lost. TCRdb keeps only in-frame clones here, not all; method: immunoSEQ multiplex PCR. The data show some 50,000 clones, with around 92% seen just once and about 2.4% held by the top ten.

The chain couples TRBV6-5 to TRBJ1-6; D ambiguous. This sample comprised PBMCs, obtained from a glioma patient whose treatment included an IDH1 peptide vaccine. This receptor was identified in a man aged 45 to 65 with glioma. As DNA, the CDR3 is TGTGCCAGCAGTTACTTCCGCGATTCACCCCTCCACTTT. Translating it yields CASSYFRDSPLHF.